This TCR beta chain was sequenced for a study of T cell responses to AZD1222 COVID-19 vaccine. Regarding the study as a whole: Spike-specific TCR depth and breadth grew after two AZD1222 doses. CD4 TCRs covered the whole spike, strongest at regions 160-218 and 743-854. Seropositive AZD1222 recipients at baseline numbered only 6 or 7.

The table lists this clone with a count of one. Its antigen is still unknown. The assay was immunoSEQ multiplex PCR, and TCRdb's table has in-frame clones only and misses some. This sample has approximately 150,000 clones; roughly nine tenths occur once, and the top ten carry 5% to 5.5%. The CDR3 loop spans 14 amino acids. V dropped 5 bases and J dropped 2; count of bases not matched to a gene: 5. The germline CDR1 and CDR2 sequences are MNHEY and SVGAGI. V is TRBV6-5 and J is TRBJ1-1; 7 nucleotides line up with TRBD1. The TCR was taken from an adult in good health. The source was peripheral blood, collected on day 0 of AZD1222 vaccination. This chain's CDR3 is CASSIHRGNTEAFF. CDR3 DNA sequence: TGTGCCAGCAGTATTCACAGGGGAAACACTGAAGCTTTCTTT.